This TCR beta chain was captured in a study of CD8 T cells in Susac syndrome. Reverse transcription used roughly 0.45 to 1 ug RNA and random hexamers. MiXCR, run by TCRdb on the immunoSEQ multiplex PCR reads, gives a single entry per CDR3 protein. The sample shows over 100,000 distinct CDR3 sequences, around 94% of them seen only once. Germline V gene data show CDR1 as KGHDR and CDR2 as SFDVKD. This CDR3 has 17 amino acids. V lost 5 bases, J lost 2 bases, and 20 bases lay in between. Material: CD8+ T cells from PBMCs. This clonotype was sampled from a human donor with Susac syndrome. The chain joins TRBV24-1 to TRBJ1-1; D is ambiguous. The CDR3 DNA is TGTGCCACCAGTGCCAATGACGTTGGCCACCGAAACACTGAAGCTTTCTTT. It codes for CATSANDVGHRNTEAFF.